This T cell receptor (beta chain) was identified during a study of monozygotic twins with inflammatory bowel disease. Study-wide points: Healthy co-twins, by inverse Simpson, had higher TCRbeta diversity than their siblings with IBD. Relative clonotype sharing with others was diminished in IBD patients versus healthy twins, particularly with disease activity.

The CDR3 spans 17 residues. CDR1 and CDR2 (germline): ENHRY, SYGVKD. cDNA was made in eight separate reactions per sample. TCRdb re-called the 5' RACE reads and shows each CDR3 protein once, DNA omitted. The repertoire table contains 440,000 or so distinct CDR3 sequences. A remark on this clonotype: Its antigen remains unknown.

The sequencing input was blood. J is TRBJ1-3 and V is TRBV10-3; the TRBD1 assignment by TCRdb is unverifiable without DNA. This receptor was obtained from a human donor with ulcerative colitis or Crohn's disease, or a healthy co-twin of an affected twin (not recorded which). The CDR3 loop is CAISEPGRGRSGNTIYF.